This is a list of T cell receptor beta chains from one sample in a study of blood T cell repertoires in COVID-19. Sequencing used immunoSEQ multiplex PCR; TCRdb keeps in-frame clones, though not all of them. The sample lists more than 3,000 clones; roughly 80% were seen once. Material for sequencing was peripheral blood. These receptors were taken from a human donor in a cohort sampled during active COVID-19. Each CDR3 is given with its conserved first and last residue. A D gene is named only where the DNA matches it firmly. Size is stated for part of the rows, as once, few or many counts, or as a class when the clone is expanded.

CASRDTGRNGELFF | TGTGCCAGCAGGGACACGGGGAGGAACGGGGAGCTGTTTTTT | TRBV6-5 | . | TRBJ2-2 | 14 | .
CASSDGLPANYGYTF | TGTGCCAGCAGCGACGGACTGCCGGCTAACTATGGCTACACCTTC | TRBV6-2/TRBV6-3 | . | TRBJ1-2 | 15 | medium-sized
CASSLPGANTGELFF | TGCGCCAGCAGCTTGCCCGGGGCGAACACCGGGGAGCTGTTTTTT | TRBV5-1 | . | TRBJ2-2 | 15 | .
CAWRRTQGLEGKDTEAFF | TGTGCCTGGAGACGGACCCAGGGGTTAGAAGGTAAGGACACTGAAGCTTTCTTT | TRBV30 | . | TRBJ1-1 | 18 | .
CASRPSRGGVTEAFF | TGTGCCAGCAGACCCTCGAGGGGAGGCGTCACTGAAGCTTTCTTT | TRBV6-5 | . | TRBJ1-1 | 15 | once
CASSQEERETEAFF | TGCGCCAGCAGCCAAGAAGAGCGGGAAACTGAAGCTTTCTTT | TRBV4-1 | . | TRBJ1-1 | 14 | .
CASSLTGQGYIAGYEQYF | TGTGCCAGCAGTCTCACGGGACAGGGCTATATAGCAGGCTACGAGCAGTACTTC | TRBV6-6 | TRBD1 | TRBJ2-7 | 18 | .
CSVELERGRSETQYF | TGCAGCGTTGAGTTAGAGCGGGGGAGGTCGGAGACCCAGTACTTC | TRBV29-1 | TRBD2 | TRBJ2-5 | 15 | few
CASSQEFREDEKLFF | TGCGCCAGCAGCCAAGAGTTCAGGGAAGATGAAAAACTGTTTTTT | TRBV4-3 | . | TRBJ1-4 | 15 | .
CASSTYRAPDNEQFF | TGTGCCAGCAGCACGTACAGGGCCCCCGACAATGAGCAGTTCTTC | TRBV9 | . | TRBJ2-1 | 15 | .
CASSPGTRGFQETQYF | TGCGCCAGCAGCCCGGGAACCAGGGGTTTCCAGGAGACCCAGTACTTC | TRBV5-1 | . | TRBJ2-5 | 16 | .
CAISESPSVGGRNVLTF | TGTGCCATCAGTGAGTCCCCCTCGGTGGGGGGACGCAACGTCCTGACTTTC | TRBV10-3 | . | TRBJ2-6 | 17 | .
CASSSPVSGYTF | TGTGCCAGCAGTTCTCCCGTTAGTGGCTACACCTTC | TRBV6-5 | . | TRBJ1-2 | 12 | .
CASSKAGIVPGQGSGANVLTF | TGTGCCAGCAGCAAAGCGGGTATCGTCCCGGGACAGGGATCTGGGGCCAACGTCCTGACTTTC | TRBV21-1 | . | TRBJ2-6 | 21 | .
CASSLDRDNQPQHF | TGTGCCAGCAGCTTAGACAGGGACAATCAGCCCCAGCATTTT | TRBV7-6 | . | TRBJ1-5 | 14 | few
CASSAGGGKISNQPQHF | TGCGCCAGCAGCGCAGGGGGCGGAAAAATAAGCAATCAGCCCCAGCATTTT | TRBV10-1 | TRBD1 | TRBJ1-5 | 17 | .
CASSPGGLGETQYF | TGTGCCAGTAGTCCAGGGGGCCTGGGGGAGACCCAGTACTTC | TRBV19 | TRBD1 | TRBJ2-5 | 14 | .
CASSPRRRQGAGATNEKLFF | TGTGCCAGCAGCCCCCGCCGGCGCCAGGGGGCTGGTGCAACTAATGAAAAACTGTTTTTT | TRBV7-8 | TRBD1 | TRBJ1-4 | 20 | .
CASRPGFRDQPQHF | TGCGCCAGCAGGCCTGGGTTCAGGGATCAGCCCCAGCATTTT | TRBV5-1 | . | TRBJ1-5 | 14 | once
CASSPRLASGASETQYF | TGTGCCAGCAGCCCCAGACTCGCTAGCGGGGCTTCGGAGACCCAGTACTTC | TRBV7-8 | TRBD2 | TRBJ2-5 | 17 | .